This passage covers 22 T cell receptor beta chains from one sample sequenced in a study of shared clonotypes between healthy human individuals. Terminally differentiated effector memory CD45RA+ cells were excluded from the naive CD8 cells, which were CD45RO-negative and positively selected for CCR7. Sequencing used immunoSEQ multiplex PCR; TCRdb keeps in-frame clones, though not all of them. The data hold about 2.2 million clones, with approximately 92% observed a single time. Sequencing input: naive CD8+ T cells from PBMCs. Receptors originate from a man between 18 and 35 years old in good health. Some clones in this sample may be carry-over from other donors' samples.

The CDR3, as DNA: TGTGCCAGCAGTTTGGTTTCACAGGGAGACCGAAATGAAAAACTGTTTTTT. It encodes CASSLVSQGDRNEKLFF. The chain carries TRBV28 and TRBJ1-4; tentative D call: TRBD1 (6 bases). Germline V gene data show CDR1 as MDHEN and CDR2 as SYDVKM. The V and J ends lost 3 bases and 5 bases respectively, with 19 bases between them. CDR3 length: 17 residues.

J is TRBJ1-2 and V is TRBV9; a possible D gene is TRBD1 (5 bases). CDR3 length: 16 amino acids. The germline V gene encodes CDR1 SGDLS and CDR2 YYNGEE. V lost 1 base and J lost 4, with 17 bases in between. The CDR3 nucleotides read TGTGCCAGCAGCGTAACGACGGGACCGACCTTCTATGGCTACACCTTC. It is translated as CASSVTTGPTFYGYTF.

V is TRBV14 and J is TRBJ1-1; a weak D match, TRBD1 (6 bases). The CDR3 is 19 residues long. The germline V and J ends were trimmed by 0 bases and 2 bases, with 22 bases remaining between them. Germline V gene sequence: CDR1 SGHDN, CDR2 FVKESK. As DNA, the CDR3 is TGTGCCAGCAGCCAAGATCTAGGGCCAGGGGATAGGAATAACACTGAAGCTTTCTTT. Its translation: CASSQDLGPGDRNNTEAFF.

CDR3 in DNA: TGTGCCAGCAGCTATGGACCCCTCATTGGGGATAATGAGCAGTTCTTC. As protein: CASSYGPLIGDNEQFF. The chain links TRBV7-3 to TRBJ2-1; D ambiguous. Trimming left V 4 bases short and J 7 bases short, with 20 bases between. The CDR3 is 16 amino acids. Germline CDR1 reads SGHTA; CDR2 reads FQGTGA. Drawing the rest from reference TRBV7-3 and TRBJ2-1, the complete variable domain is GAGVSQTPSNKVTEKGKYVELRCDPISGHTALYWYRQSLGQGPEFLIYFQGTGAADDSGLPNDRFFAVRPEGSVSTLKIQRTERGDSAVYLCASSYGPLIGDNEQFFGPGTRLTVL.

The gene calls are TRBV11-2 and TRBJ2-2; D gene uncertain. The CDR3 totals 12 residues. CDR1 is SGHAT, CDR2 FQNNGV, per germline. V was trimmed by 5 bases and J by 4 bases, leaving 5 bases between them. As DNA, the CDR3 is TGTGCCAGCAGCCTAATCACCGGGGAGCTGTTTTTT. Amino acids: CASSLITGELFF.

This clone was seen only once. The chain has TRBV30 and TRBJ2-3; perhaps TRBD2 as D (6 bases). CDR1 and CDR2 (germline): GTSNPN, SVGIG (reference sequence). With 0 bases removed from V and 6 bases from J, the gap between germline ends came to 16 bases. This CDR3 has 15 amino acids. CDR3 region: CAWSVQVTGVDTQYF. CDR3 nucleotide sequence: TGTGCCTGGAGTGTACAGGTTACGGGGGTGGATACGCAGTATTTT.

The CDR3 DNA reads as TGTGCCAGCAGTCAAACCGGGACAGGGATTAACGAGCAGTACTTC. This codes for CASSQTGTGINEQYF. The chain is built from TRBV6-1 and TRBJ2-7; TRBD1 matches 9 bases. This CDR3 region has 15 residues. The V segment lost 5 bases and the J segment 5 bases; nucleotides outside the gene matches: 10. Per the germline V gene, CDR1 is MNHNS and CDR2 is SASEGT.

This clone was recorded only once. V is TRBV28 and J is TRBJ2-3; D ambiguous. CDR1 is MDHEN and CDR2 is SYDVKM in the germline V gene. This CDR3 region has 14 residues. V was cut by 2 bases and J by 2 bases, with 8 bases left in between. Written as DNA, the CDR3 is TGTGCCAGCAGTTTAGCGGCCTTCACAGATACGCAGTATTTT. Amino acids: CASSLAAFTDTQYF.

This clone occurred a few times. CDR3 bases: TGTGCCAGCAGCTTCGGGACAGGGGAGGCTAAACTGTTTTTT. Translating it yields CASSFGTGEAKLFF. The rearrangement links TRBV7-9 to TRBJ1-4, with 10 nucleotides matching TRBD1. Germline CDR1 reads SEHNR; CDR2 reads FQNEAQ (reference sequence). V shed 3 bases and J 11 bases; nucleotides not matched to a gene: 6. The CDR3 totals 14 residues.

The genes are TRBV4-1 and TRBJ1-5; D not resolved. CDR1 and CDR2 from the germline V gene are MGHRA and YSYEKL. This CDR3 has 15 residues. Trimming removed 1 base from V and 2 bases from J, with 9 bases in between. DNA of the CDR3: TGCGCCAGCAGCCAAGGGGAGGGAGGCAATCAGCCCCAGCATTTT. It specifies CASSQGEGGNQPQHF.

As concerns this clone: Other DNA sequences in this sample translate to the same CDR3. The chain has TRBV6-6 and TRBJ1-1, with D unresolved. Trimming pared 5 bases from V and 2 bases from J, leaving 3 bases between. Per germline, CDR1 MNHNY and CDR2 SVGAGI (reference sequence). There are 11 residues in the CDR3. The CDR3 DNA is TGTGCCAGCAGTAGTAACACTGAAGCTTTCTTT. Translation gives CASSSNTEAFF.

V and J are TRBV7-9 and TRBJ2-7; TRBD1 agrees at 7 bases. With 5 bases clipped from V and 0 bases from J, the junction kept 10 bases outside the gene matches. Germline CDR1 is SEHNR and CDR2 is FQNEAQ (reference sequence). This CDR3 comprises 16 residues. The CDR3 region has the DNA TGTGCCAGCAGCCTGCCGACAGGGTCTCCCTCCTACGAGCAGTACTTC. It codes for CASSLPTGSPSYEQYF. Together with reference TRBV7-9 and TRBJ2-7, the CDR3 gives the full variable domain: DTGVSQNPRHKITKRGQNVTFRCDPISEHNRLYWYRQTLGQGPEFLTYFQNEAQLEKSRLLSDRFSAERPKGSFSTLEIQRTEQGDSAMYLCASSLPTGSPSYEQYFGPGTRLTVT.

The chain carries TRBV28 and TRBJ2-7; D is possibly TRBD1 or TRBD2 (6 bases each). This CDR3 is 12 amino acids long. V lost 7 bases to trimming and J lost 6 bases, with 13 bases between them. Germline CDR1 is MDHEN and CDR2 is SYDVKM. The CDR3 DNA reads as TGTGCCAGCACCAAGGGGGGACTCGAGCAGTACTTC. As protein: CASTKGGLEQYF.

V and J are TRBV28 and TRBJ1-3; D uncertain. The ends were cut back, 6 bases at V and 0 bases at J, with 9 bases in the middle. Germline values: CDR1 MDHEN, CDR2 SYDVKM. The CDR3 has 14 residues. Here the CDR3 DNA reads TGTGCCAGCAGGGACTTTGACTCTGGAAACACCATATATTTT. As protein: CASRDFDSGNTIYF. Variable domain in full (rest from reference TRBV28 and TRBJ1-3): DVKVTQSSRYLVKRTGEKVFLECVQDMDHENMFWYRQDPGLGLRLIYFSYDVKMKEKGDIPEGYSVSREKKERFSLILESASTNQTSMYLCASRDFDSGNTIYFGEGSWLTVV.

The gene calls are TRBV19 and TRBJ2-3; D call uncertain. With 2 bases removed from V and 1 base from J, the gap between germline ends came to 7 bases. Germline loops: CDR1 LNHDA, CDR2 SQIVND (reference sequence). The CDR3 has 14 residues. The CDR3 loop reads CASSITGGTDTQYF. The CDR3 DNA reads TGTGCCAGTAGTATAACCGGTGGCACAGATACGCAGTATTTT.

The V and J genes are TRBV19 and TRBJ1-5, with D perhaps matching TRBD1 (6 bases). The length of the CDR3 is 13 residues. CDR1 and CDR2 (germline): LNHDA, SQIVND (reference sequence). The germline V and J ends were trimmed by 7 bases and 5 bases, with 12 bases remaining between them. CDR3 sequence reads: CASNYRGDQPQHF. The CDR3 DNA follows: TGTGCCAGTAACTATAGGGGGGATCAGCCCCAGCATTTT.

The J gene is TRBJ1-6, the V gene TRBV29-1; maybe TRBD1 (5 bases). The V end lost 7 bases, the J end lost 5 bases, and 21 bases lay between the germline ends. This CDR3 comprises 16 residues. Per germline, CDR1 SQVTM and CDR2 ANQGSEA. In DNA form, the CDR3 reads TGCAGCGCTCGGGTCTGGGGGACGGATCATAATTCACCCCTCCACTTT. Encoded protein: CSARVWGTDHNSPLHF.

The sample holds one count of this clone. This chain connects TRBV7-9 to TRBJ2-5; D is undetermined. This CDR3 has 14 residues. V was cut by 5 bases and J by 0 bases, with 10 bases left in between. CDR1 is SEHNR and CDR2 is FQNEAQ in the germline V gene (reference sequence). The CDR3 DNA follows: TGTGCCAGCAGCCACGTGGCGTACCAAGAGACCCAGTACTTC. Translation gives CASSHVAYQETQYF.

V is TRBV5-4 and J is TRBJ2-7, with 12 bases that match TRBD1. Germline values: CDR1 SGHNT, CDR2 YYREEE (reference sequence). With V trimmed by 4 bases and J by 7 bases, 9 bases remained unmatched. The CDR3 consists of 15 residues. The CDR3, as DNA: TGTGCCAGCAGCCCCCCGGGACAGGGGGCTCTGGAGCAGTACTTC. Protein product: CASSPPGQGALEQYF.

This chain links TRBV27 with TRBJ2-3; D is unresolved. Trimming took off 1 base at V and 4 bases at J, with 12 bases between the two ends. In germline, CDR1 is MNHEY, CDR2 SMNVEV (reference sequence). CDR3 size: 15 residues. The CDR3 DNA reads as TGTGCCAGCAGTTTATTTTACGGATGGGCAGATACGCAGTATTTT. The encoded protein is CASSLFYGWADTQYF.

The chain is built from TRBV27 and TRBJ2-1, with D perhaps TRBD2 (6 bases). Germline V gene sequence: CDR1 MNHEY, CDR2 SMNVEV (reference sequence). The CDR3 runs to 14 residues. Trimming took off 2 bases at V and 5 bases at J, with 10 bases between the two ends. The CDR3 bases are TGTGCCAGCAGTTTAGGAGGGAGAGACAATGAGCAGTTCTTC. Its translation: CASSLGGRDNEQFF.

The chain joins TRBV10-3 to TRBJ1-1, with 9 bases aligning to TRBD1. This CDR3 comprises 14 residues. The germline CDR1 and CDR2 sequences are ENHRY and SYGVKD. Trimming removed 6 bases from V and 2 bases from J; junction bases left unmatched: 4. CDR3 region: CAIRWTGENTEAFF. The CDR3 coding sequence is TGTGCCATCAGATGGACAGGGGAAAACACTGAAGCTTTCTTT.